This T cell receptor beta chain was identified during a study of blood T cell repertoires in COVID-19. Study details: The United States, Italy and Spain were the sources of the acute and convalescent COVID-19 samples. Sources were T cells, B-cell-depleted T cells, or PBMCs; the material itself was cDNA or gDNA.

The authors' processing: Scientists estimated how many nucleated cells there were by amplifying reference gene primers. The data were produced by immunoSEQ multiplex PCR, yet TCRdb's version contains in-frame clones alone and is incomplete. V and J calls and clone size are those listed in that table; D and trimming were worked out from the DNA. This table has a few hundred thousand clones, around 89% appearing once. This CDR3 has 16 amino acids. J gave up 10 bases and V 0 bases, and 7 bases lay outside the gene matches. Germline-derived CDR1 and CDR2 are SGHTA and FQGNSA. This sequence was found in a man in his forties with acute or convalescent COVID-19. This chain joins TRBV7-2 and TRBJ1-6; 9 bases map to TRBD1. The sequenced sample consisted of peripheral blood. The CDR3 spells CASSLAPGTGRSPLHF. CDR3 DNA sequence: TGTGCCAGCAGCTTAGCTCCCGGGACAGGGAGATCACCCCTCCACTTT.